The 9 T cell receptor beta chains given below trace back to one sample, sequenced in a study of control samples from healthy donors and cancer patients. Sequencing used immunoSEQ multiplex PCR; TCRdb keeps in-frame clones, though not all of them. The sample has about 210,000 clones. The specimen was blood. These receptors were collected from a woman aged 25 to 45 in good health.

Turning to this clone: Distinct nucleotide sequences in the sample also encode this CDR3. The J gene is TRBJ2-5, the V gene TRBV5-1; possible D gene TRBD2, 6 bases. Germline assignment: CDR1 SGHRS and CDR2 YFSETQ. The CDR3 has 14 amino acids. V shed 0 bases and J shed 5 bases, with 11 bases lying between them. CDR3 nucleotides: TGCGCCAGCAGCTTGGGACTAGGAGGGGAGACCCAGTACTTC. Amino acid sequence: CASSLGLGGETQYF.

The chain uses TRBV24-1 and TRBJ2-1, with 7 bases identical to TRBD1. Germline CDR1 KGHDR, CDR2 SFDVKD. The length of the CDR3 is 15 residues. V shed 4 bases and J 8 bases; nucleotides not matched to a gene: 10. In DNA form, the CDR3 reads TGTGCCACCAGTGAAGGGTTACAGGGGTTGGATGAGCAGTTCTTC. Translation: CATSEGLQGLDEQFF.

The chain employs TRBV19 and TRBJ1-1; D remains ambiguous. Germline loops: CDR1 LNHDA, CDR2 SQIVND (reference sequence). The V gene lost 2 bases and the J gene lost 9 bases, with 10 bases spanning the gap. The CDR3 sequence is 12 residues long. CDR3 residues: CASSITQSQAFF. The CDR3 DNA reads TGTGCCAGTAGTATAACCCAGTCCCAAGCTTTCTTT. Combining the CDR3 with reference TRBV19 and TRBJ1-1 gives the whole variable domain DGGITQSPKYLFRKEGQNVTLSCEQNLNHDAMYWYRQDPGQGLRLIYYSQIVNDFQKGDIAEGYSVSREKKESFPLTVTSAQKNPTAFYLCASSITQSQAFFGQGTRLTVV.

The chain carries TRBV9 and TRBJ1-1; TRBD1 matches 7 bases. V shed 3 bases, J shed 1 base, and the junction held 6 bases outside the gene matches. There are 15 residues in the CDR3. Germline V gene sequence: CDR1 SGDLS, CDR2 YYNGEE. In nucleotides, the CDR3 is TGTGCCAGCAGCGGAGTCCAGGGGGGGAACACTGAAGCTTTCTTT. Translating gives CASSGVQGGNTEAFF. Filled out from reference TRBV9 and TRBJ1-1, the complete variable domain reads DSGVTQTPKHLITATGQRVTLRCSPRSGDLSVYWYQQSLDQGLQFLIQYYNGEERAKGNILERFSAQQFPDLHSELNLSSLELGDSALYFCASSGVQGGNTEAFFGQGTRLTVV.

The genes are TRBV27 and TRBJ1-6, with 9 bases that match TRBD1. The CDR3 consists of 16 residues. The germline CDR1 and CDR2 sequences are MNHEY and SMNVEV (reference sequence). After removal of 4 bases from V and 9 bases from J, the junction contained 10 bases not matched to a gene. The CDR3 sequence is CASSSSGTGNLSPLHF. CDR3 coding DNA: TGTGCCAGCAGTTCATCCGGGACAGGGAACCTTTCACCCCTCCACTTT.

This rearrangement joins TRBV6-2 or TRBV6-3 to TRBJ1-6, with TRBD1 matching over 9 bases. J lost 8 bases, V lost 5 bases, and 7 bases had no gene match. Looked up from germline, CDR1 is MNHEY and CDR2 is SVGEGT. This CDR3 contains 15 residues. The CDR3: CASSPRDRDHSPLHF. In nucleotides, the CDR3 is TGTGCCAGCAGTCCCCGGGACAGGGATCATTCACCCCTCCACTTT.

This chain uses TRBV5-5 with TRBJ1-2; no clear D gene. The V gene lost 0 bases and the J gene lost 2 bases, with 8 bases spanning the gap. Germline lookup yields CDR1 SGHKS and CDR2 YYEKEE (reference sequence). The CDR3 runs 14 residues. This chain's CDR3 is CASSLESNNYGYTF. The CDR3 DNA sequence: TGTGCCAGCAGCTTGGAATCGAACAACTATGGCTACACCTTC.

The V and J genes are TRBV11-2 and TRBJ2-1; D gene unclear. V dropped 0 bases and J dropped 3 bases, with 6 bases sitting between them. This CDR3 has 14 amino acids. CDR1 SGHAT and CDR2 FQNNGV come from the germline V gene. CDR3 amino acids: CASSLDGVYNEQFF. The CDR3 region has the DNA TGTGCCAGCAGCTTAGACGGTGTCTACAATGAGCAGTTCTTC.

The rearrangement links TRBV19 to TRBJ2-7, with 8 bases fitting TRBD1. This CDR3 contains 15 residues. Germline-derived CDR1 and CDR2 are LNHDA and SQIVND (reference sequence). V lost 1 base, J lost 2 bases, and 4 bases stayed unmatched. The CDR3 nucleotides are TGTGCCAGTAGTATAGTGGGGACAGGCCCCTACGAGCAGTACTTC. Translating it yields CASSIVGTGPYEQYF.